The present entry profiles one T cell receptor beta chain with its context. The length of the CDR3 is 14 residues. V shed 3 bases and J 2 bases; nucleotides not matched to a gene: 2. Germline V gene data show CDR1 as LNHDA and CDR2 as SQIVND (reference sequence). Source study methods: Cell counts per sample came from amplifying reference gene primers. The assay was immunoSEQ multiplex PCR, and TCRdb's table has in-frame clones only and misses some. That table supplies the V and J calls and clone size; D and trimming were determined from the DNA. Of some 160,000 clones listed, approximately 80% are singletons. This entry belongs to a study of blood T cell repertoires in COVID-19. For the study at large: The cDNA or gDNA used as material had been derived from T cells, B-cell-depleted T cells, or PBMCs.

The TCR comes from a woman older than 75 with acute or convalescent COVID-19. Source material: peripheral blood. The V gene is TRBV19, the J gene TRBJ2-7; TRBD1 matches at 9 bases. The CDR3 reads CASSIRDRAYEQYF. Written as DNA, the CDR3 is TGTGCCAGTAGTATTCGGGACAGGGCCTACGAGCAGTACTTC.